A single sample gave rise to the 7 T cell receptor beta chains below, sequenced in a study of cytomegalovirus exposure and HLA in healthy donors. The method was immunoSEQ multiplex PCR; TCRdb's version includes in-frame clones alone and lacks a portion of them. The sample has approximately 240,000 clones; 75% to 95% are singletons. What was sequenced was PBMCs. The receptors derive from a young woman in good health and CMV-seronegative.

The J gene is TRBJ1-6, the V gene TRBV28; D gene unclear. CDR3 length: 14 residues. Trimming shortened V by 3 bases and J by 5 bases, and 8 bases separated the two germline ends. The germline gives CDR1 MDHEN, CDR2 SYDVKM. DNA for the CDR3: TGTGCCAGCAGTTTGGTGAGGAATAATTCACCCCTCCACTTT. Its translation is CASSLVRNNSPLHF.

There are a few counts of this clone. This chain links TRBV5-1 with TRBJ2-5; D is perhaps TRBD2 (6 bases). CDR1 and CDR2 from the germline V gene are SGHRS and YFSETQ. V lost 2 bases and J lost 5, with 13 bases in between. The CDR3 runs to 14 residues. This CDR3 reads CASSFGGAAETQYF. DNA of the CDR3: TGCGCCAGCAGCTTTGGAGGGGCGGCCGAGACCCAGTACTTC.

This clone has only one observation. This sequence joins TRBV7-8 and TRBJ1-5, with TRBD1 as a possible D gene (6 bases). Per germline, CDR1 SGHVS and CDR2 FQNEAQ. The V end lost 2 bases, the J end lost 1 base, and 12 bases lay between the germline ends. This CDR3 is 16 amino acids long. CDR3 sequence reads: CASSLSQGWSNQPQHF. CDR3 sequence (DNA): TGTGCCAGCAGCTTATCGCAGGGGTGGAGCAATCAGCCCCAGCATTTT.

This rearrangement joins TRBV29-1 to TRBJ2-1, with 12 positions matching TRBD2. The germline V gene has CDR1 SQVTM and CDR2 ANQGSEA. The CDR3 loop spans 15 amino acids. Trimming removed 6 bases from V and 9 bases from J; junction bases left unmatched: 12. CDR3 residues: CSVRTSGAEGTEQFF. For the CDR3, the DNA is TGCAGCGTACGGACTAGCGGGGCGGAGGGGACTGAGCAGTTCTTC.

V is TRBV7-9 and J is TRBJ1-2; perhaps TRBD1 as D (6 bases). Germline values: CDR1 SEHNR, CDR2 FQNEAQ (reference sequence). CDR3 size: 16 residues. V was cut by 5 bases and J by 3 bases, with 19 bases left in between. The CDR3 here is CASSPLRGGRDYGYTF. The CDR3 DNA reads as TGTGCCAGCAGCCCCCTCCGAGGGGGAAGGGACTATGGCTACACCTTC.

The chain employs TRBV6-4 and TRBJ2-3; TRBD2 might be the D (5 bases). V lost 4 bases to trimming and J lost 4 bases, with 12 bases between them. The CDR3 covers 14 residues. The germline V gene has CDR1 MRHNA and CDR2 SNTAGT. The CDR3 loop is CASSAGLYSDTQYF. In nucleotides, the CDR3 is TGTGCCAGCAGTGCCGGACTCTATTCAGATACGCAGTATTTT.

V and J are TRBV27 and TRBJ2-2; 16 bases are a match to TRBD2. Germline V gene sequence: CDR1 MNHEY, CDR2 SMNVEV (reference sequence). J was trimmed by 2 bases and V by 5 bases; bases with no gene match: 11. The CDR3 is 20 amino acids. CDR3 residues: CASSPTPGLAGGPNTGELFF. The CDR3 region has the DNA TGTGCCAGCAGTCCGACACCGGGACTAGCGGGAGGGCCAAACACCGGGGAGCTGTTTTTT.